This T cell receptor beta chain was retrieved from a study of cytomegalovirus exposure and HLA in healthy donors. Overall study: Clustering assigned about 80% of the 350 to 450 genotyped donors to the Caucasian-associated ancestry cluster. Notes on the study in general: A few of the chains that were CMV-associated were confirmed in vitro to be specific for CMV antigens. TCR beta sequences reportedly predicted the HLA-A and HLA-B alleles of most subjects accurately.

The primer mix had 60 Vbeta and 13 Jbeta primers. Sequencing used immunoSEQ multiplex PCR; TCRdb keeps in-frame clones, though not all of them. The specimen's table records about 210,000 clones. With 6 bases clipped from V and 7 bases from J, the junction kept 13 bases outside the gene matches. The germline CDR1 and CDR2 sequences are SNHLY and FYNNEI. The CDR3 consists of 17 residues. With regard to this clone: As yet, its antigen is unknown.

The TCR sequence derives from a woman in her twenties or thirties in good health and CMV-seropositive. The V call is TRBV2, the J call TRBJ1-4; 11 nucleotides agree with TRBD1. The sample consisted of PBMCs. This chain's CDR3 is CASRNTLPGQGGEKLFF. In DNA, the CDR3 is TGTGCCAGCAGAAACACCCTTCCGGGACAGGGGGGTGAAAAACTGTTTTTT.